Below, 5 T cell receptor beta chains from the same sample are listed, as sequenced in a study of blood T cells in healthy people across ages. A sample-barcoded 5' primer and a J-beta primer mix were used in a second PCR of roughly 6 to 11 cycles. TCRdb re-derived calls from the 5' RACE reads in MiXCR, one entry per CDR3 protein. The repertoire includes roughly 2 million distinct CDR3 sequences, about 50% of them detected once, and 2.1% sits in the top ten. Source material: blood. The receptors come from a woman between 40 and 55 years old in good health.

The gene calls are TRBV19 and TRBJ1-2; perhaps TRBD1 as D (6 bases). V gave up 1 base and J gave up 6 bases, with 15 bases separating them. Per the germline V gene, CDR1 is LNHDA and CDR2 is SQIVND (reference sequence). The CDR3 has 15 residues. CDR3 in amino acids: CASSIVIGGADGYTF. In nucleotides, the CDR3 is TGTGCCAGTAGTATAGTGATCGGGGGCGCCGATGGCTACACCTTC.

The chain employs TRBV12-3 or TRBV12-4 and TRBJ1-2, with a weak D call TRBD1 (6 bases). Trimming took off 7 bases at V and 8 bases at J, with 14 bases between the two ends. This CDR3 comprises 12 residues. CDR3 residues: CASTWGPGGYTF. CDR3 coding DNA: TGTGCCAGCACCTGGGGGCCCGGGGGCTACACCTTC.

With respect to this clonotype: Relative to the germline gene, one junction end is altered; a read error may explain this. The chain employs TRBV18 and TRBJ2-7, with a possible D match to TRBD1 (6 bases). The J call may be faulty, since TRBJ2-5 better matches the DNA end. This CDR3 contains 14 residues. Germline CDR1 and CDR2: KGHSH and LQKENI. The CDR3 coding sequence is TGTGTCAGCTCACCAACAGGGACGGGAGAGACCCAGTACTTC. Its protein is CVSSPTGTGETQYF.

This clonotype was observed a handful of times. The genes are TRBV20-1 and TRBJ1-2; D uncertain. Trimming removed 1 base at V and 5 bases at J, with 11 bases between. The CDR3 length is 13 residues. Germline V gene lookup returns CDR1 DFQATT and CDR2 SNEGSKA (reference sequence). The CDR3 DNA reads TGCAGTGCTAGAGTTTCACAGCATTATGGCTACACCTTC. This gives the protein CSARVSQHYGYTF.

The table lists this clonotype with a few counts. The CDR3 loop reads CASSRSWTGDSNQPQHF. The CDR3 bases are TGTGCCAGCAGCCGCTCCTGGACAGGCGATAGCAATCAGCCCCAGCATTTT. This chain uses TRBV6-6 with TRBJ1-5; 7 bases map to TRBD1. J was trimmed by 0 bases and V by 6 bases; bases with no gene match: 11. CDR3 length equals 17 residues. From germline, CDR1 is MNHNY and CDR2 SVGAGI (reference sequence).